These 18 T cell receptor beta chains were all obtained from the same sample, sequenced in a study of technical replicates of blood from a handful of donors. Assay used: immunoSEQ multiplex PCR; TCRdb lists only in-frame clones, some missing. This sample has about 81,000 clones, with around 95% found just once. Sequencing used T cells isolated from PBMCs. These receptor sequences come from a human donor in good health.

J is TRBJ2-5 and V is TRBV25-1, with 7 positions matching TRBD1. The CDR3 length is 13 residues. The germline V gene has CDR1 MGHDK and CDR2 SYGVNS. V trimming: 4 bases; J trimming: 6 bases; junction bases outside the gene matches: 5. The CDR3 bases are TGTGCCAGCAGTGCAACAGGGGAGAAGACCCAGTACTTC. Amino acid sequence: CASSATGEKTQYF.

The V call is TRBV7-9, the J call TRBJ2-5, with 11 bases lining up with TRBD1. J lost 2 bases, V lost 3 bases, and 2 bases had no gene match. Germline CDR1 SEHNR, CDR2 FQNEAQ (reference sequence). This CDR3 is 15 amino acids long. CDR3 in DNA: TGTGCCAGCAGCTTGGGACAGGGGGTTCAAGAGACCCAGTACTTC. This encodes CASSLGQGVQETQYF. Based on the CDR3 plus reference TRBV7-9 and TRBJ2-5, the full variable domain is DTGVSQNPRHKITKRGQNVTFRCDPISEHNRLYWYRQTLGQGPEFLTYFQNEAQLEKSRLLSDRFSAERPKGSFSTLEIQRTEQGDSAMYLCASSLGQGVQETQYFGPGTRLLVL.

V is TRBV7-2 and J is TRBJ1-5; 7 bases align to TRBD1. Losses at the gene ends were 5 bases for V and 3 bases for J; bases not matched to a gene: 4. This CDR3 is built from 14 residues. Germline V gene lookup returns CDR1 SGHTA and CDR2 FQGNSA. The CDR3 is CASSPQGVNQPQHF. In DNA form, the CDR3 reads TGTGCCAGCAGCCCCCAGGGGGTCAATCAGCCCCAGCATTTT.

The chain uses TRBV6-5 and TRBJ1-2, with a weak D call TRBD1 (5 bases). Trimming left V 5 bases short and J 7 bases short, with 11 bases between. The CDR3 has 12 amino acids. Germline values: CDR1 MNHEY, CDR2 SVGAGI. This chain's CDR3 is CASSPDSRGYTF. The DNA of the CDR3 is TGTGCCAGCAGTCCAGACAGTCGTGGCTACACCTTC.

The rearrangement uses TRBV9 and TRBJ1-2, with TRBD1 identical over 9 bases. Looked up from germline, CDR1 is SGDLS and CDR2 is YYNGEE. This CDR3 has 16 amino acids. V lost 0 bases to trimming and J lost 8 bases; unmatched junction nucleotides: 11. Here the CDR3 reads CASSVVPTGGRGGYTF. The CDR3 coding sequence is TGTGCCAGCAGCGTAGTTCCGACAGGGGGAAGGGGAGGCTACACCTTC.

The chain combines TRBV18 with TRBJ1-1; TRBD1 aligns across 7 bases. This CDR3 contains 16 residues. Germline V gives CDR1 KGHSH, CDR2 LQKENI. V lost 1 base and J lost 4; bases outside the gene matches: 9. The DNA of the CDR3 is TGTGCCAGCTCACCACGGGGCTACCAGGGGGGCACTGAAGCTTTCTTT. Protein product: CASSPRGYQGGTEAFF.

V gene TRBV7-3 combines with J gene TRBJ2-2; no reliable D call. The germline V gene has CDR1 SGHTA and CDR2 FQGTGA. CDR3 size: 11 residues. V was trimmed by 3 bases and J by 7 bases, leaving 3 bases between them. The CDR3 sequence is CASSFNGELFF. The CDR3 bases are TGTGCCAGCAGCTTTAACGGGGAGCTGTTTTTT. Looking up the rest from reference TRBV7-3 and TRBJ2-2 gives the full variable domain: GAGVSQTPSNKVTEKGKYVELRCDPISGHTALYWYRQSLGQGPEFLIYFQGTGAADDSGLPNDRFFAVRPEGSVSTLKIQRTERGDSAVYLCASSFNGELFFGEGSRLTVL.

The genes are TRBV27 and TRBJ2-2; tentatively, D is TRBD2 (5 bases). This CDR3 has 16 residues. The V gene's germline CDR1 is MNHEY and CDR2 SMNVEV (reference sequence). Trimming took 1 base from V and 3 from J, leaving 12 bases between them. The CDR3 nucleotides read TGTGCCAGCAGTTTATATCCCGGGGTTCACACCGGGGAGCTGTTTTTT. It yields the protein CASSLYPGVHTGELFF.

This clone was seen once. The CDR3 sequence: CAWSEAGAGTDTQYF. The CDR3 DNA sequence: TGTGCCTGGAGTGAGGCGGGAGCTGGCACAGATACGCAGTATTTT. This chain uses TRBV30 with TRBJ2-3; 7 nucleotides match TRBD2. CDR1 and CDR2 (germline): GTSNPN, SVGIG (reference sequence). Trimming took 1 base from V and 1 from J; bases not matched to a gene: 5. This CDR3 contains 15 residues.

The chain employs TRBV30 and TRBJ2-3; a weak D match, TRBD1 (5 bases). Between the trimmed V and J ends, which lost 2 bases and 5 bases, there was a span of 17 bases. CDR3 length: 15 residues. Germline CDR1 is GTSNPN and CDR2 is SVGIG (reference sequence). The CDR3 protein is CAWSLGPPTQDTQYF. The CDR3 region has the DNA TGTGCCTGGAGTCTGGGGCCTCCTACCCAAGATACGCAGTATTTT.

The chain employs TRBV9 and TRBJ2-7; TRBD2 matches at 10 bases. CDR3 size: 16 residues. Trimming removed 0 bases from V and 2 bases from J; junction bases left unmatched: 5. Germline lookup yields CDR1 SGDLS and CDR2 YYNGEE. The CDR3 sequence: CASSVAGLAAPYEQYF. The CDR3 coding sequence is TGTGCCAGCAGCGTAGCTGGACTAGCGGCTCCCTACGAGCAGTACTTC. Full variable domain (outside the CDR3, taken from reference TRBV9 and TRBJ2-7): DSGVTQTPKHLITATGQRVTLRCSPRSGDLSVYWYQQSLDQGLQFLIQYYNGEERAKGNILERFSAQQFPDLHSELNLSSLELGDSALYFCASSVAGLAAPYEQYFGPGTRLTVT.

This rearrangement joins TRBV7-9 to TRBJ2-3; D not resolved. CDR3 length: 16 amino acids. V shed 7 bases and J shed 2 bases, with 19 bases lying between them. Per germline, CDR1 SEHNR and CDR2 FQNEAQ (reference sequence). CDR3 loop: CASTPPQFLTTDTQYF. CDR3 DNA sequence: TGTGCCAGCACCCCACCCCAGTTCTTAACCACAGATACGCAGTATTTT.

CDR3 sequence reads: CASSLGDRGNTIYF. In DNA, the CDR3 is TGTGCCAGCAGCTTGGGTGACAGGGGAAACACCATATATTTT. The J gene is TRBJ1-3, the V gene TRBV5-5; D is perhaps TRBD1 (6 bases). Trimming removed 0 bases at V and 4 bases at J, with 8 bases between. The CDR3 extends over 14 amino acids. Germline lookup yields CDR1 SGHKS and CDR2 YYEKEE (reference sequence). Drawing the rest from reference TRBV5-5 and TRBJ1-3, the complete variable domain is DAGVTQSPTHLIKTRGQQVTLRCSPISGHKSVSWYQQVLGQGPQFIFQYYEKEERGRGNFPDRFSARQFPNYSSELNVNALLLGDSALYLCASSLGDRGNTIYFGEGSWLTVV.

This clone was detected only a few times. The genes are TRBV9 and TRBJ1-1; 7 nucleotides align to TRBD1. The CDR3 spans 15 residues. Trimming removed 0 bases from V and 3 bases from J; junction bases left unmatched: 5. Looked up from germline, CDR1 is SGDLS and CDR2 is YYNGEE. CDR3 sequence reads: CASSVELQGYTEAFF. CDR3 DNA: TGTGCCAGCAGCGTAGAACTACAGGGGTACACTGAAGCTTTCTTT.

The V call is TRBV19, the J call TRBJ2-3; tentative D call: TRBD2 (6 bases). The V gene's germline CDR1 is LNHDA and CDR2 SQIVND (reference sequence). With 3 bases removed from V and 3 bases from J, the gap between germline ends came to 19 bases. This CDR3 has 17 residues. In nucleotides, the CDR3 is TGTGCCAGTAGTATTCGGACTACCCCGGGCCGGACAGATACGCAGTATTTT. Its translation: CASSIRTTPGRTDTQYF.

This chain uses TRBV19 with TRBJ2-3; the match to TRBD2 covers 7 bases. The CDR3 covers 14 residues. CDR1 is LNHDA and CDR2 is SQIVND in the germline V gene (reference sequence). V lost 4 bases, J lost 0 bases, and 1 base stayed unmatched. The CDR3 nucleotides read TGTGCCAGTAGTACTAGCGGTAGCACAGATACGCAGTATTTT. Its protein is CASSTSGSTDTQYF. Using reference TRBV19 and TRBJ2-3 for the parts outside the CDR3, the full variable domain is DGGITQSPKYLFRKEGQNVTLSCEQNLNHDAMYWYRQDPGQGLRLIYYSQIVNDFQKGDIAEGYSVSREKKESFPLTVTSAQKNPTAFYLCASSTSGSTDTQYFGPGTRLTVL.

The gene calls are TRBV28 and TRBJ2-7; 9 nucleotides agree with TRBD1. CDR3 length equals 17 residues. The germline gives CDR1 MDHEN, CDR2 SYDVKM. Trimming at V came to 2 bases and at J to 2 bases, leaving 10 bases not matched to a gene. The CDR3 protein is CASSLGGQGIPPYEQYF. In nucleotides, the CDR3 is TGTGCCAGCAGTTTAGGGGGACAGGGAATACCCCCCTACGAGCAGTACTTC.

V and J are TRBV19 and TRBJ2-7; D possibly corresponds to TRBD1 (5 bases). Germline CDR1 reads LNHDA; CDR2 reads SQIVND (reference sequence). This CDR3 has 13 amino acids. Trimming stripped 5 bases from V and 2 bases from J, with 10 bases between. CDR3 residues: CASSAETAYEQYF. The CDR3 DNA is TGTGCCAGTAGTGCAGAGACAGCCTACGAGCAGTACTTC.